This T cell receptor (beta chain) appears in the sequencing data of a study of T cell changes during pregnancy in multiple sclerosis (dated by TCRdb to the late 2010s). With respect to the entire study: The study looked at changes in the T cell repertoire across pregnancy in women with multiple sclerosis.

About this clone: Its binding antigen is unknown. No base-level quality is on record; no much larger clone is a single base apart.

From the cysteine up to the phenylalanine, the CDR3 has a length of 15 residues. Left in the record is the CDR3 DNA by itself, 45 bases read in frame from the first base. CDR1 and CDR2, per the germline V gene, are SGHDT and YYEEEE. Relative to germline, V is 4 bases shorter and J is 2 bases shorter, with 13 bases between their ends. Library construction relied on the immunoSEQ multiplex PCR assay. TCRdb took over this immuneACCESS table, retaining in-frame rearrangements with V and J assigned. Such tables are incomplete; in checked studies, under half of the missing clones stem from an unresolved V gene, and the remainder is unexplained. The sample table shows tens of thousands of clones, and approximately 94% are seen once. Roughly 3% of the sample rests with the top ten.

The chain is assembled from TRBV5-6 and TRBJ1-5; the D gene is not confidently resolved. This sample comprised CD8+ T cells from peripheral blood mononuclear cells, obtained in the second trimester of pregnancy. This TCR derives from a female donor with multiple sclerosis, enrolled in a pregnancy study. The CDR3 sequence is CASSLGYGGNQPQHF. The DNA is TGTGCCAGCAGCCTGGGGTACGGTGGCAATCAGCCCCAGCATTTT.